A single sample is the source of the 3 T cell receptor beta chains below, sequenced in a study of T cells in Graves' hyperthyroidism and ophthalmopathy. RNA transcripts provided the source from which TCR beta CDR3 regions were amplified. When the TCR CDR3 underwent first-round RT-PCR, the HTBI primer set was used. TCRdb reanalysed the multiplex PCR reads using MiXCR and keeps one entry per CDR3 protein. The data contain some 510,000 distinct CDR3 sequences, less than 25% of them singletons. What was sequenced was blood. All receptors derive from a man younger than 35 with Graves' hyperthyroidism.

This clonotype was recorded many times. The chain carries TRBV20-1 and TRBJ1-2; 9 nucleotides line up with TRBD1. The germline CDR1 and CDR2 sequences are DFQATT and SNEGSKA (reference sequence). CDR3 size: 13 residues. V was pared by 4 bases and J by 7 bases, with 7 bases of the junction left unmatched. The CDR3 nucleotides read TGCAGTGCTACAGGGACAGGGAGGACTGGCTACACCTTC. It translates to CSATGTGRTGYTF.

Ten or more counts support this clonotype. The chain has TRBV24-1 and TRBJ1-1; D remains unclear. The CDR3 length is 13 residues. V was shortened by 4 bases and J by 3 bases, with 8 bases between the two germline ends. In germline, CDR1 is KGHDR, CDR2 SFDVKD. The CDR3 nucleotides are TGTGCCACCAGTGACGGGTTGTACACTGAAGCTTTCTTT. As protein: CATSDGLYTEAFF.

This clonotype was observed at least ten times. The chain combines TRBV6-1 with TRBJ2-5; unclear D gene. The CDR3 contains 14 residues. From germline, CDR1 is MNHNS and CDR2 SASEGT. Between the trimmed V and J ends, which lost 9 bases and 2 bases, there was a span of 16 bases. CDR3 sequence: CASKVRRKQETQYF. DNA for the CDR3: TGTGCCAGTAAAGTAAGACGGAAACAAGAGACCCAGTACTTC.